These T cell receptor beta chains were read from a single sample in a study of T cell responses to AZD1222 COVID-19 vaccine. The assay was immunoSEQ multiplex PCR, and TCRdb's table has in-frame clones only and misses some. The data contain around 140,000 clones, roughly 90% of them seen just once; the ten biggest clones take up under 2%. The material was peripheral blood, obtained 28 days after the second AZD1222 dose. All receptors come from an adult who received the AZD1222 COVID-19 vaccine. CDR3s include the opening cysteine and the closing phenylalanine or tryptophan. Fields, in order: J gene, clone size, D gene, V gene, CDR3 length, CDR3 protein, CDR3 DNA. A D gene is named only where the DNA matches it firmly. Expanded clones get a size class; other rows say once, few or many, or leave the size out.

TRBJ2-7 NA TRBD1 TRBV5-1 16 CASSLAGTGKTYEQYF TGCGCCAGCAGCTTGGCAGGGACAGGGAAGACCTACGAGCAGTACTTC
TRBJ1-6 NA TRBD1 TRBV2 14 CASSGRGDNSPLHF TGTGCCAGCAGTGGCAGGGGGGATAATTCACCCCTCCACTTT
TRBJ2-3 NA NA TRBV28 16 CASSLNFRRGLDTQYF TGTGCCAGCAGTTTAAACTTCCGGAGAGGGCTAGATACGCAGTATTTT
TRBJ1-5 NA NA TRBV12-3/TRBV12-4 13 CASSQTSGQPQHF TGTGCCAGCAGTCAAACAAGCGGGCAGCCCCAGCATTTT
TRBJ2-1 NA NA TRBV19 14 CASNRGTTNNEQFF TGTGCCAGTAATAGGGGGACTACCAACAATGAGCAGTTCTTC
TRBJ1-1 NA TRBD1 TRBV10-3 12 CAISQGATEAFF TGTGCCATCAGTCAGGGGGCAACGGAAGCTTTCTTT
TRBJ1-4 NA TRBD1 TRBV3-1/TRBV3-2 15 CASSPGQGGTEKLFF TGTGCCAGCAGCCCCGGACAGGGGGGTACAGAAAAACTGTTTTTT
TRBJ2-1 NA NA TRBV28 16 CASRTIDRGLYNEQFF TGTGCCAGCAGGACTATAGACAGGGGACTATACAATGAGCAGTTCTTC
TRBJ1-3 NA NA TRBV9 17 CASSVMDPTAPGNTIYF TGTGCCAGCAGCGTAATGGATCCGACAGCTCCTGGAAACACCATATATTTT
TRBJ1-4 NA NA TRBV9 16 CASSSDPRRYNEKLFF TGTGCCAGCAGCTCAGATCCCCGACGGTATAATGAAAAACTGTTTTTT
TRBJ1-2 few TRBD1 TRBV10-1 13 CASSGSRQGECTF TGCGCCAGCAGTGGTTCCCGACAGGGGGAATGCACCTTC
TRBJ1-1 NA NA TRBV7-9 14 CASSLGGVGTEAFF TGTGCCAGCAGCTTAGGCGGGGTAGGGACTGAAGCTTTCTTT
TRBJ2-7 NA NA TRBV27 13 CASSLGGGYEQYF TGTGCCAGCAGTTTAGGTGGGGGGTACGAGCAGTACTTC
TRBJ2-7 once NA TRBV4-3 13 CASSQDWSSEQYF TGCGCCAGCAGCCAAGATTGGAGTTCCGAGCAGTACTTC
TRBJ1-1 NA NA TRBV28 11 CASRLNTEAFF TGTGCCAGCAGACTGAACACTGAAGCTTTCTTT
TRBJ1-4 NA NA TRBV6-6 15 CASNVGTGTNEKLFF TGTGCCAGCAACGTGGGGACGGGCACTAATGAAAAACTGTTTTTT
TRBJ1-1 once NA TRBV4-3 15 CASSQSSGTPLEAFF TGCGCCAGCAGCCAATCCTCCGGGACACCTCTTGAAGCTTTCTTT
TRBJ1-3 NA NA TRBV3-1/TRBV3-2 14 CASSQVDSGNTIYF TGTGCCAGCAGCCAGGTCGACTCTGGAAACACCATATATTTT
TRBJ2-1 few TRBD2 TRBV19 15 CASSGTSGGNNEQFF TGTGCCAGTAGCGGTACTAGCGGGGGGAACAATGAGCAGTTCTTC
TRBJ2-5 once NA TRBV20-1 11 CSARALETQYF TGCAGTGCTCGGGCGTTAGAGACCCAGTACTTC
TRBJ1-1 NA NA TRBV30 13 CAWRRGRDTEAFF TGTGCCTGGAGGAGGGGCCGGGACACTGAAGCTTTCTTT
TRBJ2-2 NA TRBD2 TRBV9 16 CASSHSGLSGTGELFF TGTGCCAGCAGCCATAGCGGGCTCTCGGGCACCGGGGAGCTGTTTTTT
TRBJ1-1 once NA TRBV7-2 14 CASTPNWGDTEAFF TGTGCCAGCACCCCGAATTGGGGGGACACTGAAGCTTTCTTT
TRBJ2-1 NA TRBD2 TRBV28 15 CASSLPSGRRGEQFF TGTGCCAGCAGTTTACCGAGCGGGAGACGGGGTGAGCAGTTCTTC
TRBJ1-1 few TRBD1 TRBV19 13 CASRTGGVSEAFF TGTGCCAGTAGGACAGGGGGCGTATCTGAAGCTTTCTTT
TRBJ1-5 NA TRBD1 TRBV19 16 CASSPLRDRVNQPQHF TGTGCCAGTAGTCCCCTCCGGGACAGGGTAAATCAGCCCCAGCATTTT